This T cell receptor beta chain stems from a study of CD8+CD57+ T cells in acquired aplastic anemia. As regards this clonotype: Possible read error: a much larger clone is one base away.

Genomic DNA constituted the template upon which TCR beta VDJ and CDR3 profiling was performed. Each CDR3 protein is one row after TCRdb ran MiXCR on the reads. The sample lists 450,000 to 550,000 distinct CDR3 sequences, about a third occurring once. Individuals selected for sequencing had exhibited CD8+CD57+ cell expansion on flow cytometry. Germline V CDR1 and CDR2: SGDLS, YYNGEE. The length of the CDR3 is 12 residues. V was pared by 7 bases and J by 4 bases, with 11 bases between. The specimen sequenced was sorted CD4+, CD8+, or CD8+CD57+ T cells (not recorded which) from PBMCs. V usage is TRBV9 and J usage is TRBJ1-1; D remains ambiguous. The source of this sequence is a human donor with aplastic anemia. The chain's CDR3 is CASDRAGTEAFF. The CDR3 DNA follows: TGTGCCAGCGATAGGGCTGGCACTGAAGCTTTCTTT.